This T cell receptor beta chain was captured in a study of blood T cell repertoires in COVID-19. Across the study: Sites across the United States, Italy and Spain contributed samples from acute and convalescent COVID-19. T cells, B-cell-depleted T cells, or PBMCs supplied cDNA or gDNA.

Original processing notes: Counts of nucleated cells, estimated from reference gene primer amplification, were obtained. Profiled with immunoSEQ multiplex PCR; TCRdb holds only in-frame clones, not every one. Clone size and the V and J calls come from that table; the DNA yielded D and trimming. The sample records about 190,000 clones, more than 65% being singletons. V gave up 0 bases and J gave up 8 bases, with 16 bases separating them. Germline CDR1 reads LGHDT; CDR2 reads YNNKEL (reference sequence). CDR3 length equals 16 residues. This receptor was obtained from a woman of 80 years or more with active or convalescent COVID-19. The V and J genes are TRBV3-1 (or the pseudogene TRBV3-2) and TRBJ2-2; D might be TRBD2 (5 bases). Sequencing was carried out using peripheral blood. The CDR3 is CASSQEWRVMMGELFF. The CDR3 bases are TGTGCCAGCAGCCAAGAGTGGCGGGTCATGATGGGGGAGCTGTTTTTT.